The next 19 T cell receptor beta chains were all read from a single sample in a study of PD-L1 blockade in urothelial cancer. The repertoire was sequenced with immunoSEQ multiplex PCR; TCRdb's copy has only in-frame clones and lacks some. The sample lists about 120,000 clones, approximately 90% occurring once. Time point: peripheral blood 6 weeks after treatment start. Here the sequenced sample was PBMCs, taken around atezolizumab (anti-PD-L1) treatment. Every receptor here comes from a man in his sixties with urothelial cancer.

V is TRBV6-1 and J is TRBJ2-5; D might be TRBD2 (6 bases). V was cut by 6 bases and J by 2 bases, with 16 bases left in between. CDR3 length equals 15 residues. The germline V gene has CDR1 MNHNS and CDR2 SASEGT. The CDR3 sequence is CASRKPEGPQETQYF. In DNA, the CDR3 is TGTGCCAGCAGGAAGCCGGAGGGCCCTCAAGAGACCCAGTACTTC.

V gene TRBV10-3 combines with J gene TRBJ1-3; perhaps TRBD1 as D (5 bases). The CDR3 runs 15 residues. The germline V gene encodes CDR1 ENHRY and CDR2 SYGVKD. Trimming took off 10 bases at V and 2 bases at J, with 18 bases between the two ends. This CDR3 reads CATIRTGDTGNTIYF. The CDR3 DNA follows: TGTGCCACCATTCGAACAGGAGACACTGGAAACACCATATATTTT.

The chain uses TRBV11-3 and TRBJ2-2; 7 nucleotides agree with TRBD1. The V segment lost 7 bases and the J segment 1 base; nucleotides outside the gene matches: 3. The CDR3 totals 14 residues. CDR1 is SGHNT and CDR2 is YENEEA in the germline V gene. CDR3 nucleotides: TGTGCCAGCAATCAGGGGGAGAACACCGGGGAGCTGTTTTTT. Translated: CASNQGENTGELFF. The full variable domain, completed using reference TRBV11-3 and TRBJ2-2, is EAGVVQSPRYKIIEKKQPVAFWCNPISGHNTLYWYLQNLGQGPELLIRYENEEAVDDSQLPKDRFSAERLKGVDSTLKIQPAELGDSAVYLCASNQGENTGELFFGEGSRLTVL.

CDR3 coding DNA: TGTGCCAGCAGCCGGGGCGGGGCTTGGTACACCGGGGAGCTGTTTTTT. Translated, it gives CASSRGGAWYTGELFF. The genes are TRBV5-6 and TRBJ2-2, with D perhaps TRBD2 (6 bases). CDR1 is SGHDT, CDR2 YYEEEE, per germline. The CDR3 contains 16 residues. The V gene lost 4 bases and the J gene lost 3 bases, with 16 bases spanning the gap. Full variable domain (outside the CDR3, taken from reference TRBV5-6 and TRBJ2-2): DAGVTQSPTHLIKTRGQQVTLRCSPKSGHDTVSWYQQALGQGPQFIFQYYEEEERQRGNFPDRFSGHQFPNYSSELNVNALLLGDSALYLCASSRGGAWYTGELFFGEGSRLTVL.

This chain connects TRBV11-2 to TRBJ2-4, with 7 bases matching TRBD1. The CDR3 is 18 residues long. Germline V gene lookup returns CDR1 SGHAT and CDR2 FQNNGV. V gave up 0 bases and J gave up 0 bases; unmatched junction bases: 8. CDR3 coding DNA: TGTGCCAGCAGCTTAGAAGACAGGGCGTACCTAGCCAAAAACATTCAGTACTTC. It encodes CASSLEDRAYLAKNIQYF. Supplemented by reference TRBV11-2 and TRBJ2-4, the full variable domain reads EAGVAQSPRYKIIEKRQSVAFWCNPISGHATLYWYQQILGQGPKLLIQFQNNGVVDDSQLPKDRFSAERLKGVDSTLKIQPAKLEDSAVYLCASSLEDRAYLAKNIQYFGAGTRLSVL.

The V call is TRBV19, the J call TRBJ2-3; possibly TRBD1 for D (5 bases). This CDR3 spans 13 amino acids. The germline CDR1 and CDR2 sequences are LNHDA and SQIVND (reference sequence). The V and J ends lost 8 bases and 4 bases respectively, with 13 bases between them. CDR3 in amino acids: CASLLKGADTQYF. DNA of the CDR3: TGTGCCAGTCTCCTCAAAGGGGCAGATACGCAGTATTTT.

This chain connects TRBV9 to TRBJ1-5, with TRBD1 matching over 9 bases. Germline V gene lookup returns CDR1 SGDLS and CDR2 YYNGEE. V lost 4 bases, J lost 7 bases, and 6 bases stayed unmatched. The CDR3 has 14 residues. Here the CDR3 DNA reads TGTGCCAGCAGCCTCCGGGACAGGGCACAGCCCCAGCATTTT. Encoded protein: CASSLRDRAQPQHF.

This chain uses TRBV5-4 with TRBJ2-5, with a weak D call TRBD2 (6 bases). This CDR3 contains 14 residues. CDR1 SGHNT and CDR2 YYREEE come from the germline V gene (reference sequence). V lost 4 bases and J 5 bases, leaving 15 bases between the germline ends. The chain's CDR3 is CASSAAGGSETQYF. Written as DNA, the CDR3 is TGTGCCAGCAGCGCGGCTGGGGGGTCGGAGACCCAGTACTTC.

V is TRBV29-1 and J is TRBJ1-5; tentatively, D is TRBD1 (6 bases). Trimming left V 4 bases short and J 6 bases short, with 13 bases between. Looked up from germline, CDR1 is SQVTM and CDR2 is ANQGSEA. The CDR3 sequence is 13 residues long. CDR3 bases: TGCAGCGTTGGTTCAGGGGTGGGTCAGCCCCAGCATTTT. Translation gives CSVGSGVGQPQHF.

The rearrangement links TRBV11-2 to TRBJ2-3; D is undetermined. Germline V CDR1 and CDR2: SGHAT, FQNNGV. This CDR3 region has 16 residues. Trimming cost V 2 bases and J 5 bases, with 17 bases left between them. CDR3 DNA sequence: TGTGCCAGCAGCTTAACCAGCGCCCGGCCTGGAGATACGCAGTATTTT. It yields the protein CASSLTSARPGDTQYF.

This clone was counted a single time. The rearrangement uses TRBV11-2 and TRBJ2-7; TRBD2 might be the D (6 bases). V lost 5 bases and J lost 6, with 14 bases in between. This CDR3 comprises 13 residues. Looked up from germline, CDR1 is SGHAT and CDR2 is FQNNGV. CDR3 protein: CASSPIGRGEQYF. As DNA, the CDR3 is TGTGCCAGCAGCCCAATAGGGCGGGGCGAGCAGTACTTC.

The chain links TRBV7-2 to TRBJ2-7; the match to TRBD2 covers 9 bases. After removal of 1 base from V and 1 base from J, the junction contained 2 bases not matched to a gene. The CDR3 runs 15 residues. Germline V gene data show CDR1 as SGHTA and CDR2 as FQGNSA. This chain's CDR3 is CASSLEAGGSYEQYF. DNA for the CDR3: TGTGCCAGCAGCTTAGAAGCGGGGGGTTCCTACGAGCAGTACTTC.

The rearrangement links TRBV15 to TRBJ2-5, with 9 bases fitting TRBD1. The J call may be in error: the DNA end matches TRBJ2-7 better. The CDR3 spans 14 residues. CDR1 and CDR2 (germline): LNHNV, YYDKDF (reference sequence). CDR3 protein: CATSRGDRDAEQYF. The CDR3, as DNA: TGTGCCACCAGCAGAGGGGACAGGGATGCCGAGCAGTACTTC.

CDR3 nucleotides: TGCAGCGCCAAACGGGGGGCCGGGGAGACCCAGTACTTC. It translates to CSAKRGAGETQYF. The chain employs TRBV29-1 and TRBJ2-5; possible D gene TRBD2, 7 bases. Between the trimmed V and J ends, which lost 7 bases and 5 bases, there was a span of 17 bases. The germline V gene has CDR1 SQVTM and CDR2 ANQGSEA. The CDR3 has 13 residues.

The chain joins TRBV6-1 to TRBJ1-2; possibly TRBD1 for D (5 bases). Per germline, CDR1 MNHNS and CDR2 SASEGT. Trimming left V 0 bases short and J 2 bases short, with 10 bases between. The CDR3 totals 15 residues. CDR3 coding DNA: TGTGCCAGCAGTGAAGCGCGGGGCAGCAACTATGGCTACACCTTC. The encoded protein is CASSEARGSNYGYTF.

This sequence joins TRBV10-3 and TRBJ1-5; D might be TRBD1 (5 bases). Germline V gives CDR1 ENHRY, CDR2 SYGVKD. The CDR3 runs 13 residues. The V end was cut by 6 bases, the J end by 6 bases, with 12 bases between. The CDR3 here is CAISEGVSQPQHF. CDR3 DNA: TGTGCCATCAGCGAAGGGGTCTCTCAGCCCCAGCATTTT.

CDR3 sequence (DNA): TGTGCCAGCAGCTTGACTAGCACAACAGATACGCAGTATTTT. This encodes CASSLTSTTDTQYF. The chain links TRBV5-5 to TRBJ2-3; perhaps TRBD2 as D (6 bases). Trimming took off 1 base at V and 3 bases at J, with 9 bases between the two ends. The CDR3 contains 14 residues. CDR1 is SGHKS, CDR2 YYEKEE, per germline (reference sequence).

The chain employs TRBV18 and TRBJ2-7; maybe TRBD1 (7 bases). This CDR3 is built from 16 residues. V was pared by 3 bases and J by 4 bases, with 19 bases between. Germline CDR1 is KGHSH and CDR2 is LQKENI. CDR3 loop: CASSPRGRQGLYEQYF. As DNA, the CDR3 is TGTGCCAGCTCACCGCGGGGCCGACAGGGATTGTACGAGCAGTACTTC.

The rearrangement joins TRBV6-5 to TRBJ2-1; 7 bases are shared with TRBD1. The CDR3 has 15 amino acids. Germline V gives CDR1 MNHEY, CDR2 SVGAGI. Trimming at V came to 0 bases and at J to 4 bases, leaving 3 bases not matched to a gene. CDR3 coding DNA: TGTGCCAGCAGTTACTCTACGGGACAGTACAATGAGCAGTTCTTC. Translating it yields CASSYSTGQYNEQFF.